Shown below are 32 T cell receptor beta chains from a single sample sequenced in a study of spatial heterogeneity in lung cancer. TCRdb used MiXCR to reprocess the 5' RACE reads, holding one entry per CDR3 protein. This table holds under 100,000 distinct CDR3 sequences, roughly 8.7% found once. Indicated time point: sample taken at primary tumor resection. Sequencing of whole RNA from tumor, nontumor lung or frozen PBMC involved no sorting. The material was PBMCs, obtained at surgery. The receptors here all came from a male donor with early-stage non-small cell lung cancer.

This clonotype has at least ten counts. This chain uses TRBV29-1 with TRBJ2-1, with D maybe TRBD2 (6 bases). The CDR3 is 16 amino acids. V was pared by 0 bases and J by 4 bases, with 16 bases between. Germline-derived CDR1 and CDR2 are SQVTM and ANQGSEA. The CDR3 nucleotides are TGCAGCGTTGAAGATACCACTCGCGGGACTTACAATGAGCAGTTCTTC. Residues: CSVEDTTRGTYNEQFF.

The V and J genes are TRBV9 and TRBJ2-2; the match to TRBD1 covers 12 bases. V trimming: 2 bases; J trimming: 5 bases; junction bases outside the gene matches: 7. Germline CDR1 SGDLS, CDR2 YYNGEE. The CDR3 length is 17 residues. CDR3 DNA: TGTGCCAGCAGCGTCGGGGACAGGGGGCGCGGAACCGGGGAGCTGTTTTTT. This codes for CASSVGDRGRGTGELFF.

Comment on this clonotype: A read error may explain this, as a much larger clone is one base away. The rearrangement joins TRBV7-3 to TRBJ2-3; D remains unclear. Germline V gives CDR1 SGHTA, CDR2 FQGTGA. The CDR3 spans 13 residues. CDR3 in amino acids: CASCFSPPDTQYF. As DNA, the CDR3 is TGTGCCAGCTGCTTTTCCCCCCCAGATACGCAGTATTTT.

Ten or more counts support this clonotype. The chain combines TRBV20-1 with TRBJ2-5, with 11 positions matching TRBD2. CDR3 length: 18 residues. From germline, CDR1 is DFQATT and CDR2 SNEGSKA (reference sequence). The trim removed 1 base at V and 2 bases at J, leaving 12 bases unmatched. The CDR3 DNA follows: TGCAGTGCTAGAGGTGGACTAGCGGGCGGGGGTATACAAGAGACCCAGTACTTC. This codes for CSARGGLAGGGIQETQYF.

As to this clonotype: This sequence may be a read error, since a much larger clone differs from it by one base. V is TRBV11-2 and J is TRBJ2-5; D is perhaps TRBD1 (6 bases). The germline gives CDR1 SGHAT, CDR2 FQNNGV. This CDR3 contains 13 residues. The CDR3 is CVSSPRQGLGQYF. CDR3 bases: TGTGTCAGCAGCCCCAGGCAGGGGTTGGGCCAGTACTTC. The full variable domain, completed using reference TRBV11-2 and TRBJ2-5, is EAGVAQSPRYKIIEKRQSVAFWCNPISGHATLYWYQQILGQGPKLLIQFQNNGVVDDSQLPKDRFSAERLKGVDSTLKIQPAKLEDSAVYLCVSSPRQGLGQYFGPGTRLLVL.

The V and J genes are TRBV3-1 and TRBJ2-1; unclear D gene. The germline V gene encodes CDR1 LGHDT and CDR2 YNNKEL (reference sequence). The V and J ends lost 1 base and 5 bases respectively, with 9 bases between them. The CDR3 has 14 amino acids. The CDR3 DNA sequence: TGTGCCAGCAGCCAAGTCCGGAAGAACAATGAGCAGTTCTTC. Translation gives CASSQVRKNNEQFF.

In its sample, this clonotype was seen many times. The V and J genes are TRBV6-2 or TRBV6-3 and TRBJ2-7, with 9 bases identical to TRBD1. CDR1 is MNHEY, CDR2 SVGEGT, per germline. This CDR3 comprises 15 residues. V shed 5 bases and J 4 bases; nucleotides not matched to a gene: 9. This CDR3 reads CASSTAGTGQYEQYF. The CDR3 DNA reads as TGTGCCAGCAGTACAGCCGGGACAGGGCAATACGAGCAGTACTTC.

J is TRBJ2-2 and V is TRBV28; TRBD1 aligns across 7 bases. Germline V lookup: CDR1 MDHEN, CDR2 SYDVKM. There are 18 residues in the CDR3. Germline trimming cut 3 bases from V and 4 bases from J; bases unmatched to any gene: 14. The CDR3 here is CASSFDPRRGPSTGELFF. The CDR3 DNA follows: TGTGCCAGCAGTTTCGACCCGAGAAGGGGGCCGAGCACCGGGGAGCTGTTTTTT.

There are many counts of this clonotype. V is TRBV20-1 and J is TRBJ2-3; no definite D call. CDR3 length equals 15 residues. Trimming took off 6 bases at V and 6 bases at J, with 22 bases between the two ends. Looked up from germline, CDR1 is DFQATT and CDR2 is SNEGSKA (reference sequence). CDR3 in amino acids: CSARPWTPTSDTQYF. CDR3 in DNA: TGCAGTGCACGACCCTGGACCCCTACCTCCGATACGCAGTATTTT.

In its sample, this clonotype was seen a few times. The chain links TRBV20-1 to TRBJ2-1; D may be TRBD2 (5 bases). V dropped 3 bases and J dropped 8 bases, with 8 bases sitting between them. CDR3 length equals 11 residues. Germline V CDR1 and CDR2: DFQATT, SNEGSKA (reference sequence). The CDR3 loop is CSARQRDEQFF. CDR3 nucleotide sequence: TGCAGTGCTAGGCAGAGGGATGAGCAGTTCTTC.

On this clonotype itself: A read error is possible here, since a much larger clone lies one base away. The V call is TRBV9, the J call TRBJ2-7; TRBD1 is a possible D gene (5 bases). Germline lookup yields CDR1 SGDLS and CDR2 YYNGEE. V was clipped by 3 bases and J by 2 bases, with 9 bases between them. This CDR3 is built from 13 residues. This CDR3 is CASSAEQAYEQYF. CDR3 nucleotide sequence: TGTGCCAGCAGCGCGGAACAGGCCTACGAGCAGTACTTC.

The sample holds many counts of this clonotype. The rearrangement uses TRBV29-1 and TRBJ2-1; TRBD2 aligns across 11 bases. This CDR3 comprises 15 residues. V lost 2 bases, J lost 3 bases, and 3 bases stayed unmatched. Germline-derived CDR1 and CDR2 are SQVTM and ANQGSEA. The CDR3 coding sequence is TGCAGCGTTGAAAGGGGACTAGCGGTCTACAATGAGCAGTTCTTC. This encodes CSVERGLAVYNEQFF.

Only a few counts were recorded for this clonotype. The genes are TRBV7-9 and TRBJ1-6; D gene ambiguous. The CDR3 totals 13 residues. The V end lost 5 bases, the J end lost 13 bases, and 15 bases lay between the germline ends. Germline V gene data show CDR1 as SEHNR and CDR2 as FQNEAQ (reference sequence). The CDR3 loop reads CASSPILKAPLHF. The CDR3, as DNA: TGTGCCAGCAGCCCAATCTTGAAGGCGCCCCTCCACTTT.

The V and J genes are TRBV28 and TRBJ2-1; 9 positions agree with TRBD2. The J segment lost 6 bases and the V segment lost 1 base, leaving 4 bases of the junction unmatched. The CDR3 sequence is 15 residues long. Germline CDR1 MDHEN, CDR2 SYDVKM. The CDR3 sequence: CASSLLAGAGNEQFF. CDR3 bases: TGTGCCAGCAGTTTATTAGCGGGAGCGGGCAATGAGCAGTTCTTC.

This clonotype was found a few times. The chain uses TRBV10-3 and TRBJ1-1; D perhaps matches TRBD1 (5 bases). CDR3 length: 15 amino acids. The germline V gene has CDR1 ENHRY and CDR2 SYGVKD. The germline V and J ends were trimmed by 7 bases and 1 base, with 16 bases remaining between them. CDR3 in amino acids: CAIKKKAGENTEAFF. The CDR3 nucleotides read TGTGCCATCAAAAAGAAAGCGGGGGAGAACACTGAAGCTTTCTTT.

This clonotype was seen a few times. The rearrangement uses TRBV24-1 and TRBJ2-7, with D perhaps assigned TRBD1 or TRBD2 (5 bases each). Germline V CDR1 and CDR2: KGHDR, SFDVKD. V was pared by 3 bases and J by 2 bases, with 13 bases between. The CDR3 spans 15 residues. DNA for the CDR3: TGTGCCACCAGTGATAGCAGGGACGGCACCTACGAGCAGTACTTC. The encoded protein is CATSDSRDGTYEQYF.

The CDR3 spells CASSKAVPGQPQHF. The CDR3 DNA sequence: TGTGCCAGCAGCAAAGCAGTCCCCGGTCAGCCCCAGCATTTT. The rearrangement links TRBV21-1 to TRBJ1-5. TRBV21-1 is flagged as a pseudogene. There are 14 residues in the CDR3.

This clonotype was counted only a few times. V and J are TRBV28 and TRBJ2-7; D not resolved. The CDR3 contains 14 residues. Per germline, CDR1 MDHEN and CDR2 SYDVKM. V lost 6 bases and J 2 bases, leaving 14 bases between the germline ends. CDR3 sequence reads: CASSPSTNPYEQYF. The DNA for the CDR3 is TGTGCCAGCAGCCCATCGACAAACCCCTACGAGCAGTACTTC.

The rearrangement uses TRBV29-1 and TRBJ1-5; D unclear. The ends were cut back, 4 bases at V and 2 bases at J, with 12 bases in the middle. Germline CDR1 reads SQVTM; CDR2 reads ANQGSEA. CDR3 length: 14 amino acids. CDR3: CSVGVGGGNQPQHF. Written as DNA, the CDR3 is TGCAGCGTTGGGGTGGGAGGAGGCAATCAGCCCCAGCATTTT.

The chain combines TRBV5-1 with TRBJ2-3, with D tentatively TRBD2 (5 bases). V dropped 0 bases and J dropped 0 bases, with 8 bases sitting between them. The CDR3 spans 15 residues. Germline values: CDR1 SGHRS, CDR2 YFSETQ. The CDR3 loop is CASSLVGGSTDTQYF. The CDR3 nucleotides read TGCGCCAGCAGCTTGGTTGGCGGGAGCACAGATACGCAGTATTTT.

This clonotype has a count of ten or more. The chain links TRBV7-9 to TRBJ1-1; D is unclear. Germline V gene data show CDR1 as SEHNR and CDR2 as FQNEAQ (reference sequence). Trimming cost V 4 bases and J 4 bases, with 10 bases left between them. The CDR3 is 13 amino acids. DNA of the CDR3: TGTGCCAGCAGCTCTCTCGGGGTCACTGAAGCTTTCTTT. Residues: CASSSLGVTEAFF. Combining the CDR3 with reference TRBV7-9 and TRBJ1-1 gives the whole variable domain DTGVSQNPRHKITKRGQNVTFRCDPISEHNRLYWYRQTLGQGPEFLTYFQNEAQLEKSRLLSDRFSAERPKGSFSTLEIQRTEQGDSAMYLCASSSLGVTEAFFGQGTRLTVV.

The J gene is TRBJ2-5, the V gene TRBV28, with 9 bases aligning to TRBD2. Germline CDR1 MDHEN, CDR2 SYDVKM. V trimming: 4 bases; J trimming: 1 base; junction bases outside the gene matches: 7. This CDR3 is built from 16 residues. The CDR3 sequence: CASSSRLAAIQETQYF. The DNA for the CDR3 is TGTGCCAGCAGTTCCAGACTAGCGGCAATCCAAGAGACCCAGTACTTC. Drawing the rest from reference TRBV28 and TRBJ2-5, the complete variable domain is DVKVTQSSRYLVKRTGEKVFLECVQDMDHENMFWYRQDPGLGLRLIYFSYDVKMKEKGDIPEGYSVSREKKERFSLILESASTNQTSMYLCASSSRLAAIQETQYFGPGTRLLVL.

The table lists this clonotype with many counts. J is TRBJ2-3 and V is TRBV7-2; D is unclear. Trimming pared 0 bases from V and 7 bases from J, leaving 8 bases between. The CDR3 is made up of 13 amino acids. Germline CDR1 SGHTA, CDR2 FQGNSA. The CDR3 region is CASSLALAHTQYF. CDR3 DNA sequence: TGTGCCAGCAGCTTAGCGTTGGCCCATACGCAGTATTTT.

This clonotype was seen a handful of times. The V call is TRBV5-4, the J call TRBJ2-1; 11 bases align to TRBD2. J was trimmed by 7 bases and V by 0 bases; bases with no gene match: 3. This CDR3 contains 15 residues. Germline CDR1 is SGHNT and CDR2 is YYREEE (reference sequence). The CDR3: CASSLELAGANEQFF. The CDR3 DNA reads as TGTGCCAGCAGCTTGGAACTAGCGGGGGCGAATGAGCAGTTCTTC.

In its sample, this clonotype was seen a few times. This chain connects TRBV20-1 to TRBJ2-7, with 10 bases that match TRBD2. V was clipped by 3 bases and J by 2 bases; unmatched bases: 13. In germline, CDR1 is DFQATT, CDR2 SNEGSKA (reference sequence). This CDR3 contains 17 residues. The CDR3 here is CSARDPGSAGGTYEQYF. In nucleotides, the CDR3 is TGCAGTGCTAGGGACCCGGGCTCAGCGGGAGGGACCTACGAGCAGTACTTC.

Many counts were recorded for this clonotype. The chain links TRBV7-2 to TRBJ2-2; the D is unclear. The CDR3 length is 13 residues. V lost 1 base and J lost 6, with 6 bases in between. Germline CDR1 is SGHTA and CDR2 is FQGNSA. CDR3 bases: TGTGCCAGCAGCTTAGGGATGGCCGGGGAGCTGTTTTTT. Translation gives CASSLGMAGELFF.

V usage is TRBV28 and J usage is TRBJ2-3; D tentatively reads TRBD1 or TRBD2 (5 bases each). This CDR3 region has 13 residues. Germline V lookup: CDR1 MDHEN, CDR2 SYDVKM. V was cut by 6 bases and J by 3 bases, with 10 bases left in between. CDR3 loop: CASSRELTDTQYF. The CDR3 coding sequence is TGTGCCAGCAGCAGGGAGTTGACAGATACGCAGTATTTT.

This clonotype was detected a few times. The chain has TRBV2 and TRBJ2-7; D not resolved. This CDR3 has 12 amino acids. The ends were cut back, 6 bases at V and 0 bases at J, with 6 bases in the middle. Looked up from germline, CDR1 is SNHLY and CDR2 is FYNNEI. CDR3 bases: TGTGCCAGCAGGTTACTCTCCTACGAGCAGTACTTC. Translating gives CASRLLSYEQYF.

This clonotype was found many times. The chain joins TRBV7-9 to TRBJ2-7; D may be TRBD2 (6 bases). This CDR3 spans 15 amino acids. Trimming shortened V by 3 bases and J by 3 bases, and 15 bases separated the two germline ends. In germline, CDR1 is SEHNR, CDR2 FQNEAQ (reference sequence). CDR3 sequence reads: CASSLGTPPNYEQYF. CDR3 sequence (DNA): TGTGCCAGCAGCTTGGGGACTCCACCGAACTACGAGCAGTACTTC.

At least ten counts were recorded for this clonotype. At one end the junction does not follow the germline gene, possibly because of a read error. This chain uses TRBV2 with TRBJ2-7; TRBD1 matches at 7 bases. This CDR3 has 14 amino acids. Per germline, CDR1 SNHLY and CDR2 FYNNEI. DNA of the CDR3: TGTGCCAGCAGCGAAGGCTACAGGGGTGGGGAGCAGTACTTC. Translation gives CASSEGYRGGEQYF.

This clonotype came up a few times. The chain has TRBV5-1 and TRBJ2-1; TRBD2 is a possible D gene (6 bases). Trimming cost V 0 bases and J 9 bases, with 10 bases left between them. The CDR3 extends over 13 amino acids. Germline CDR1 is SGHRS and CDR2 is YFSETQ. In DNA form, the CDR3 reads TGCGCCAGCAGCTTGGCCGGAGGGTTTGAGCAGTTCTTC. It is translated as CASSLAGGFEQFF.

The table lists this clonotype with a few counts. The V call is TRBV29-1, the J call TRBJ2-5; no clear D. Germline values: CDR1 SQVTM, CDR2 ANQGSEA. With 3 bases removed from V and 5 bases from J, the gap between germline ends came to 19 bases. The CDR3 consists of 15 residues. CDR3 protein: CSVDAQRASEETQYF. The DNA for the CDR3 is TGCAGCGTTGATGCCCAAAGGGCCTCCGAGGAGACCCAGTACTTC. Full variable domain (outside the CDR3, taken from reference TRBV29-1 and TRBJ2-5): SAVISQKPSRDICQRGTSLTIQCQVDSQVTMMFWYRQQPGQSLTLIATANQGSEATYESGFVIDKFPISRPNLTFSTLTVSNMSPEDSSIYLCSVDAQRASEETQYFGPGTRLLVL.